This TCR beta chain was captured by sequencing in a study of blood T cell repertoires in COVID-19 (dated by TCRdb to about 2020). With respect to the entire study: Samples from collaborators originated in the United States, Italy and Spain and spanned both the acute and convalescent phases of COVID-19. The prospective study material was composed of cDNA or gDNA derived from T cells, B-cell-depleted T cells, or PBMCs. Where available, HLA class I and class II types were taken from metadata supplied by the sample provider and were not determined by assay-based typing. A freely available public database, intended as a resource for researchers studying the immune response to SARS-CoV-2, is where the repertoires were released. The sample metadata nearly always contained a de-identified subject ID, COVID-19 status, age in years and sex. Subjects who had been exposed to COVID-19, were actively infected with it, or had recovered from it provided the deeply sampled blood TCRbeta repertoires that made up the dataset. Samples were obtained from the ongoing ImmuneRACE study (first 160 participants) and from 1,254 subjects provided by 6 global collaborators.

What the authors observed across the whole study: The amount of clinical and demographic metadata varied by source and participant and was provided uncurated.

The CDR3 runs 15 residues from the cysteine to the phenylalanine. The kept DNA is CDR3 alone, 45 bases in frame from the first base. V is cut by 0 bases and J by 4 bases, and the space between the germline ends is 13 bases. From a lookup of the germline V gene, CDR1 and CDR2 are SGHRS and YFSETQ. The immunoSEQ Assay, a bias-controlled multiplex PCR, was used to amplify TCRbeta CDR3 regions from genomic DNA. Per the authors' processing: The number of nucleated cells in each sample was estimated from the amplification of reference gene primers within the assay. To quantify the absolute abundance of each unique TCRbeta CDR3 rearrangement, sequence reads were collapsed and filtered. For each sample, productive Simpson clonality was calculated as the square root of Simpson's diversity index across productive rearrangements. TCRdb re-hosts the immuneACCESS table, in-frame sequences only. Its copies lack some clones; in the studies checked, an unresolved V gene accounts for under half of them, and the cause for the rest is not known. V, J and clone size are taken as reported in that table, and D and trimming were inferred from the DNA itself. The sample data list around 300,000 clones, and 75% to 90% of these were observed just once. The leading ten clones occupy around 3% of the sample.

Collaborating institutions collected whole blood in K2EDTA tubes following their own protocols. Collaborator samples were shipped for TCRbeta analysis as frozen whole blood, isolated PBMCs, or DNA extracted from either sample type. Comment on this clone: Its antigen remains undetermined. Nothing much larger sits one base from this clone, and base qualities are not available.

Sequencing was done on a sample of peripheral blood. The rearrangement joined TRBV5-1 to TRBJ1-2, with no reliable assignment of the D segment. The sequence came from a woman aged 30 to 39 with active or convalescent COVID-19. Here the CDR3 is given as CASSLVAGSSYGYTF. The DNA reads TGCGCCAGCAGCTTGGTTGCTGGGAGTAGCTATGGCTACACCTTC.